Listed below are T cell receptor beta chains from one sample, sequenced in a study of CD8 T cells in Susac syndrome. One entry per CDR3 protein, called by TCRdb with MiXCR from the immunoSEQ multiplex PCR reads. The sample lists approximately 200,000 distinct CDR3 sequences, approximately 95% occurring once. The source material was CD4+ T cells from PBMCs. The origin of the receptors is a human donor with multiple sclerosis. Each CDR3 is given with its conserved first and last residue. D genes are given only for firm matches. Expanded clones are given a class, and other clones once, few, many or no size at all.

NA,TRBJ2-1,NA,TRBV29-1,CSARGEEWYENEQFF,TGCAGCGCCCGGGGCGAGGAATGGTATGAGAATGAGCAGTTCTTC
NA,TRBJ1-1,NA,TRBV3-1,CASSQNHEGNQAFF,TGTGCCAGCAGCCAAAACCACGAAGGGAATCAAGCTTTCTTT
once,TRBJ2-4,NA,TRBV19,CASSMSGSKNIQYF,TGTGCCAGTAGTATGTCGGGGTCCAAAAACATTCAGTACTTC
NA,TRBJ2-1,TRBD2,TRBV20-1,CSATRAITGLAGNEQFF,TGCAGTGCTACGCGTGCAATTACGGGACTAGCGGGTAATGAGCAGTTCTTC
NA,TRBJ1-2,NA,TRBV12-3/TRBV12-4,CASSLRRGVDGYTF,TGTGCCAGCAGCCTCCGGAGGGGAGTAGATGGCTACACCTTC
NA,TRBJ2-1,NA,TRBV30,CAVLGDGSYNEQFF,TGTGCCGTCCTTGGGGACGGATCCTACAATGAGCAGTTCTTC
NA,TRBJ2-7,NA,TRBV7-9,CASLRRVEYF,TGTGCCAGCCTGAGACGGGTGGAGTACTTC
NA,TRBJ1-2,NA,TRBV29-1,CSVYRMEGYTF,TGCAGCGTATACAGGATGGAAGGCTACACCTTC
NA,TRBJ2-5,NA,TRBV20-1,CSALPEYQETQYF,TGCAGTGCTCTCCCCGAGTACCAAGAGACCCAGTACTTC
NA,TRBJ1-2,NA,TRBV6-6,CASSYPAAVVSYGYTF,TGTGCCAGCAGTTACCCGGCGGCGGTCGTTAGCTATGGCTACACCTTC
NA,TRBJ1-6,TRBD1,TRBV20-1,CSARVGGANSPLHF,TGCAGTGCTAGAGTAGGGGGCGCGAATTCACCCCTCCACTTT
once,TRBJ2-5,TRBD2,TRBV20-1,CSARPGGTETQYF,TGCAGTGCTAGGCCGGGGGGGACGGAGACCCAGTACTTC
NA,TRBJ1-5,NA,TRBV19,CASSGDGRSGQPQHF,TGTGCCAGTAGTGGGGACGGCCGGTCGGGTCAGCCCCAGCATTTT
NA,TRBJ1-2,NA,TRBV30,CAWQENYGYTF,TGTGCCTGGCAGGAGAACTATGGCTACACCTTC
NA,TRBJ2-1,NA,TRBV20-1,CSAPAPKGTYNEQFF,TGCAGTGCCCCGGCCCCTAAGGGGACCTACAATGAGCAGTTCTTC
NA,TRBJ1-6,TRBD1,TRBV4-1,CASSQILTGLNSPLHF,TGCGCCAGCAGCCAAATACTGACAGGGTTAAATTCACCCCTCCACTTT
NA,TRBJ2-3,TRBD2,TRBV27,CASRTSPDTQYF,TGTGCCAGCCGGACTAGTCCAGATACGCAGTATTTT
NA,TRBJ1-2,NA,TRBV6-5,CASSTGKSYTF,TGTGCCAGCAGTACCGGGAAGAGCTACACCTTC
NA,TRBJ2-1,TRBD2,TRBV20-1,CSASTSGGYNEQFF,TGCAGTGCCTCGACTAGCGGGGGATACAATGAGCAGTTCTTC
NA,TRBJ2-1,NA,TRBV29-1,CSVENQDGSTYNEQFF,TGCAGCGTTGAAAACCAGGACGGGTCAACCTACAATGAGCAGTTCTTC
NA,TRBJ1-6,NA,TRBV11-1,CASSTTYNSPLHF,TGTGCCAGCAGCACTACCTATAATTCACCCCTCCACTTT
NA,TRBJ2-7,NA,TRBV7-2,CASSLGLGEQYF,TGTGCCAGCAGCTTAGGGTTGGGCGAGCAGTACTTC
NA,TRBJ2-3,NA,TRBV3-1,CASSQERAGRSDTQYF,TGTGCCAGCAGCCAAGAGAGGGCGGGGAGGTCAGATACGCAGTATTTT
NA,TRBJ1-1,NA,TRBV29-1,CSVGLEGNTEAFF,TGCAGCGTTGGGCTTGAAGGGAACACTGAAGCTTTCTTT
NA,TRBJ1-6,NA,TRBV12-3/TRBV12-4,CASGRKGGSYNSPLHF,TGTGCCAGCGGTCGGAAGGGTGGCTCCTATAATTCACCCCTCCACTTT
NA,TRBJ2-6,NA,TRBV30,CAWSKERVSGANVLTF,TGTGCCTGGTCCAAAGAACGGGTCTCTGGGGCCAACGTCCTGACTTTC
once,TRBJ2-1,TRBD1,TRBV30,CASGTGISEQFF,TGTGCCAGCGGGACAGGGATCAGTGAGCAGTTCTTC
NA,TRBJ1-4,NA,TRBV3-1,CASSQGPNEKLFF,TGTGCCAGCAGCCAAGGACCCAATGAAAAACTGTTTTTT
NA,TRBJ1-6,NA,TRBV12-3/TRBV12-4,CASSHQVLGSPLHF,TGTGCCAGCAGTCATCAGGTGTTGGGTTCACCCCTCCACTTT
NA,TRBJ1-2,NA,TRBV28,CASSLQGGYTF,TGTGCCAGCAGTTTACAGGGGGGCTACACCTTC
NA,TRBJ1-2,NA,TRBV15,CATSRVFGNQRDYSYTF,TGTGCCACCAGCAGAGTTTTTGGGAACCAGAGAGACTATAGCTACACCTTC
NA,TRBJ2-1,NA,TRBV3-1,CASSPDRYNEQFF,TGTGCCAGCAGCCCCGACAGATACAATGAGCAGTTCTTC
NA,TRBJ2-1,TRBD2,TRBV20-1,CSASGGGANNEQFF,TGCAGTGCTAGTGGCGGGGGGGCTAACAATGAGCAGTTCTTC
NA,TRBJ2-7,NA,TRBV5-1,CASSTGQTAVYEQYF,TGCGCCAGCAGCACGGGACAAACCGCCGTCTACGAGCAGTACTTC
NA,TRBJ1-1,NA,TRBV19,CATIRRNTEAFF,TGTGCCACCATCCGGAGGAACACTGAAGCTTTCTTT
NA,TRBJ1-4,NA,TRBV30,CAWSSRDELFF,TGTGCCTGGAGTTCCCGGGACGAACTGTTTTTT
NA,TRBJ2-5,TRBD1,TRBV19,CASSKRRDRPETQYF,TGTGCCAGTAGTAAACGCCGGGACAGGCCAGAGACCCAGTACTTC
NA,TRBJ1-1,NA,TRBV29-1,CSAQKGRDTEAFF,TGCAGCGCCCAGAAGGGGAGGGACACTGAAGCTTTCTTT
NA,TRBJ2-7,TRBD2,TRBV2,CASSDAGTSGGSSYEQYF,TGTGCCAGCAGTGACGCAGGGACTAGCGGGGGGAGCTCCTACGAGCAGTACTTC
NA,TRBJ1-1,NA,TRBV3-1,CASNSLRDTEAFF,TGTGCCAGCAACTCGCTACGGGACACTGAAGCTTTCTTT
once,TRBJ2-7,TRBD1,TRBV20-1,CSARGQGPYEQYF,TGCAGTGCTAGGGGACAGGGCCCCTACGAGCAGTACTTC
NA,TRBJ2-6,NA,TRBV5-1,CASSFDRRSSGANVLTF,TGCGCCAGCAGCTTCGACAGGCGAAGCTCTGGGGCCAACGTCCTGACTTTC
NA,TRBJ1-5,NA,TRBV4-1,CASSQEGAYNQPQHF,TGCGCCAGCAGCCAAGAAGGGGCGTACAATCAGCCCCAGCATTTT
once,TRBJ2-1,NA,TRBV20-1,CSASPTSYNEQFF,TGCAGTGCTAGTCCCACCTCCTACAATGAGCAGTTCTTC
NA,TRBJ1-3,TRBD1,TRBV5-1,CASSLTGDGNTIYF,TGCGCCAGCAGCCTGACAGGGGACGGAAACACCATATATTTT
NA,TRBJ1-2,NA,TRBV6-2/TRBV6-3,CASTQDNYGYTF,TGTGCCAGCACCCAGGATAACTATGGCTACACCTTC